This T cell receptor beta chain comes out of a study of cytomegalovirus exposure and HLA in healthy donors. A multiplex PCR was run with 60 Vbeta primers and 13 Jbeta primers. Data came from immunoSEQ multiplex PCR; TCRdb stores just in-frame clones and leaves some out. The sample contains under 200,000 clones, around 83% of which appear only once. V lost 5 bases and J lost 2, with 9 bases in between. This CDR3 is 14 amino acids long. The germline V gene encodes CDR1 LNHDA and CDR2 SQIVND (reference sequence). This TCR was sampled from a man aged 50-59 years in good health and CMV-seropositive. The rearrangement joins TRBV19 to TRBJ2-2, with D uncertain. Material: PBMCs. CDR3 sequence reads: CASSPLRNTGELFF. The CDR3 nucleotides are TGTGCCAGTAGTCCACTAAGAAACACCGGGGAGCTGTTTTTT.